This T cell receptor (beta chain) was observed in a study of blood T cell repertoires in COVID-19. On the study more broadly: Sites in the United States, Italy and Spain provided acute and convalescent COVID-19 samples.

Patients from Seattle were sampled longitudinally, starting during active infection. This CDR3 region has 15 residues. J gave up 4 bases and V 2 bases, and 5 bases lay outside the gene matches. CDR1 and CDR2 from the germline V gene are KGHDR and SFDVKD. Only in-frame clones appear in the TCRdb table, and some are missing; sequencing was by immunoSEQ multiplex PCR. The sample shows 150,000 or so clones, roughly 80% of them seen only once. The sequence came from a woman aged 55-75 years with COVID-19, enrolled during active disease. V is TRBV24-1 and J is TRBJ2-3, with 7 positions matching TRBD1. Input material: peripheral blood. The CDR3 is CATSDYRGTADTQYF. The DNA for the CDR3 is TGTGCCACCAGTGATTACAGGGGAACAGCAGATACGCAGTATTTT.